One and the same sample provided the 17 T cell receptor beta chains below, sequenced in a study of blood T cell repertoires in COVID-19. TCRdb's copy holds only in-frame clones and misses some; the assay was immunoSEQ multiplex PCR. The data hold tens of thousands of clones, with around 88% observed a single time. Sequenced sample: peripheral blood. The receptors were gathered from an elderly man with COVID-19, enrolled during active disease.

J is TRBJ2-1 and V is TRBV6-6, with 7 bases identical to TRBD1. Germline CDR1 reads MNHNY; CDR2 reads SVGAGI (reference sequence). The CDR3 covers 16 residues. V lost 6 bases, J lost 0 bases, and 8 bases stayed unmatched. This CDR3 is CASSARGQSSYNEQFF. The CDR3 region has the DNA TGTGCCAGCAGCGCCAGGGGACAGAGCTCCTACAATGAGCAGTTCTTC.

J is TRBJ2-3 and V is TRBV4-2; the D gene is possibly TRBD1 (6 bases). V was pared by 0 bases and J by 6 bases, with 19 bases between. Germline loops: CDR1 LGHNA, CDR2 YNFKEQ. The CDR3 sequence is 17 residues long. CDR3 residues: CASSQDLAGARVDTQYF. CDR3 nucleotides: TGTGCCAGCAGCCAAGATCTGGCAGGGGCCAGGGTGGATACGCAGTATTTT.

This rearrangement joins TRBV7-8 to TRBJ2-2, with 8 bases that match TRBD2. The V gene's germline CDR1 is SGHVS and CDR2 FQNEAQ. The J segment lost 0 bases and the V segment lost 5 bases, leaving 5 bases of the junction unmatched. The CDR3 consists of 16 residues. As DNA, the CDR3 is TGTGCCAGCAGCCTGGGACTAGTTACGAACACCGGGGAGCTGTTTTTT. It specifies CASSLGLVTNTGELFF.

V gene TRBV28 combines with J gene TRBJ1-2; 7 nucleotides align to TRBD1. The CDR3 covers 13 residues. Germline V CDR1 and CDR2: MDHEN, SYDVKM. V was clipped by 2 bases and J by 7 bases; unmatched bases: 4. CDR3 nucleotides: TGTGCCAGCAGTTTAAAGGGGGCGGGTGGCTACACCTTC. This codes for CASSLKGAGGYTF.

Written as DNA, the CDR3 is TGTGCCAGCAGCTTTAGCGGGGGCCCGGGTGGCGGGGAGCTGTTTTTT. Translated, it gives CASSFSGGPGGGELFF. The gene calls are TRBV9 and TRBJ2-2; 9 bases match TRBD2. Trimming cost V 4 bases and J 7 bases; bases outside gene matches: 11. The length of the CDR3 is 16 residues. CDR1 SGDLS and CDR2 YYNGEE come from the germline V gene. Full variable domain (rest looked up from reference TRBV9 and TRBJ2-2): DSGVTQTPKHLITATGQRVTLRCSPRSGDLSVYWYQQSLDQGLQFLIQYYNGEERAKGNILERFSAQQFPDLHSELNLSSLELGDSALYFCASSFSGGPGGGELFFGEGSRLTVL.

This rearrangement joins TRBV21-1 to TRBJ1-4; TRBD1 was called by the table and not checked on the DNA. TRBV21-1 is classified as a pseudogene. This CDR3 region has 16 residues. For the CDR3, the DNA is TGTGCCAGCAGCAAAAAAAGACAGGGGGATAATGAAAAACTGTTTTTT. Residues: CASSKKRQGDNEKLFF.

The genes are TRBV19 and TRBJ1-2; a weak D match, TRBD1 (5 bases). Trimming removed 5 bases at V and 2 bases at J, with 24 bases between. CDR1 and CDR2 from the germline V gene are LNHDA and SQIVND (reference sequence). The CDR3 has 18 residues. CDR3 sequence reads: CASSFSSFAGPQNYGYTF. The DNA of the CDR3 is TGTGCCAGTAGTTTCTCATCCTTCGCAGGGCCCCAAAACTATGGCTACACCTTC.

CDR3 region: CAISGDRLPYGYTF. The CDR3 DNA reads as TGTGCCATCAGCGGGGACAGGCTACCCTATGGCTACACCTTC. J is TRBJ1-2 and V is TRBV10-3; 8 bases align to TRBD1. This CDR3 contains 14 residues. V lost 6 bases and J lost 4; bases outside the gene matches: 7. CDR1 and CDR2 (germline): ENHRY, SYGVKD.

The chain combines TRBV10-3 with TRBJ2-7, with D unresolved. The CDR3 totals 13 residues. V was shortened by 6 bases and J by 6 bases, with 15 bases between the two germline ends. Germline loops: CDR1 ENHRY, CDR2 SYGVKD. The CDR3 nucleotides read TGTGCCATCAGCGAAGGTCCGAGGCGCGAGCAGTACTTC. Amino acid sequence: CAISEGPRREQYF.

This chain links TRBV7-2 with TRBJ1-1, with D possibly matching TRBD1 (5 bases). This CDR3 contains 13 residues. Per the germline V gene, CDR1 is SGHTA and CDR2 is FQGNSA. With 0 bases removed from V and 7 bases from J, the gap between germline ends came to 9 bases. The chain's CDR3 is CASSLAGHLEAFF. In nucleotides, the CDR3 is TGTGCCAGCAGCTTAGCAGGACACCTTGAAGCTTTCTTT.

The chain joins TRBV4-3 to TRBJ1-4; D remains ambiguous. V gave up 0 bases and J gave up 6 bases, with 14 bases separating them. The CDR3 loop spans 16 amino acids. The germline gives CDR1 LGHNA, CDR2 YSLEER. In nucleotides, the CDR3 is TGCGCCAGCAGCCAAGATTCCGCCGGTTACGATGAAAAACTGTTTTTT. This codes for CASSQDSAGYDEKLFF.

V and J are TRBV10-2 and TRBJ1-5; the D gene is possibly TRBD1 (6 bases). V gave up 2 bases and J gave up 6 bases, with 8 bases separating them. There are 13 residues in the CDR3. Germline loops: CDR1 WSHSY, CDR2 SAAADI. The CDR3 DNA follows: TGCGCCAGCAGTGAGCAGGGGAGTCAGCCCCAGCATTTT. Encoded protein: CASSEQGSQPQHF.

V is TRBV19 and J is TRBJ2-1; TRBD2 matches 13 bases. Germline CDR1 LNHDA, CDR2 SQIVND (reference sequence). This CDR3 comprises 12 residues. J was trimmed by 15 bases and V by 7 bases; bases with no gene match: 6. DNA for the CDR3: TGTGCCAGTATAACTAGCGGGGGGGCAGCGTTCTTC. The encoded protein is CASITSGGAAFF.

This clone was observed a single time. This chain uses TRBV28 with TRBJ1-2; 8 nucleotides agree with TRBD1. Germline trimming cut 6 bases from V and 4 bases from J; bases unmatched to any gene: 16. The CDR3 covers 17 residues. Germline values: CDR1 MDHEN, CDR2 SYDVKM. The CDR3 reads CASSPRGQGIISYGYTF. Written as DNA, the CDR3 is TGTGCCAGCAGCCCCCGAGGACAGGGCATCATAAGCTATGGCTACACCTTC.

The chain couples TRBV18 to TRBJ1-5; 8 bases map to TRBD1. Germline loops: CDR1 KGHSH, CDR2 LQKENI. J lost 5 bases, V lost 6 bases, and 6 bases had no gene match. The CDR3 totals 14 residues. The chain's CDR3 is CASSITGGDQPQHF. The CDR3 coding sequence is TGTGCCAGCTCTATTACAGGGGGGGATCAGCCCCAGCATTTT.

For the CDR3, the DNA is TGTGCCAGCAGCTACCGTGCTGGGGGAGCGGGGGTGAACACCGGGGAGCTGTTTTTT. Its protein product is CASSYRAGGAGVNTGELFF. The chain is built from TRBV3-1 (or the pseudogene TRBV3-2) and TRBJ2-2, with 8 bases aligning to TRBD2. The V segment lost 5 bases and the J segment 1 base; nucleotides outside the gene matches: 15. This CDR3 contains 19 residues. Germline CDR1 reads LGHDT; CDR2 reads YNNKEL (reference sequence).

The rearrangement joins TRBV11-2 to TRBJ1-5; TRBD1 matches at 8 bases. J lost 5 bases, V lost 5 bases, and 2 bases had no gene match. CDR3 length equals 13 residues. Germline CDR1 is SGHAT and CDR2 is FQNNGV. In nucleotides, the CDR3 is TGTGCCAGCAGCGAGGACAGGGATCAGCCCCAGCATTTT. It translates to CASSEDRDQPQHF.